Sequencing of this TCR beta chain was carried out in a study of blood T cell repertoires in COVID-19 (dated by TCRdb to the early 2020s). For the study in its entirety: The collaborator samples originated in the United States, Italy and Spain and spanned the acute and convalescent phases of COVID-19. The repertoires were released in a freely available public database meant as a resource for research on the immune response to SARS-CoV-2. Subjects who had been exposed to COVID-19, were actively infected with it, or had recovered from it provided the deeply sampled blood TCRbeta repertoires that made up the dataset. The samples were drawn from the first 160 participants of the ongoing ImmuneRACE study and from 1,254 subjects provided by 6 global collaborators. Where HLA class I and class II types were available, the types were taken from metadata supplied by the sample provider, not from assay-based typing. The material from the prospective study consisted of cDNA or gDNA derived from T cells, B-cell-depleted T cells, or PBMCs. A de-identified subject ID, COVID-19 status, age in years and sex were almost always included in the sample metadata. On the study overall, not on this receptor specifically: The quantity of clinical and demographic metadata differed by source and by participant and was supplied without curation.

From the cysteine up to the phenylalanine, the CDR3 has a length of 13 residues. Only CDR3 DNA remains: 39 bases, in frame from the first base. CDR1 and CDR2, per the germline V gene (reference sequence), are LNHDA and SQIVND. Trimming costs V 4 bases and J 3 bases, and their ends lie 7 bases apart. TCRbeta CDR3 regions were amplified from genomic DNA using the immunoSEQ Assay, a bias-controlled multiplex PCR. On the authors' methods: The number of nucleated cells in each sample was estimated by amplification of reference gene primers within the assay. To quantify the absolute abundance of each unique TCRbeta CDR3 rearrangement, sequence reads were collapsed and filtered. For each sample, productive Simpson clonality was calculated as the square root of Simpson's diversity index over productive rearrangements. As stored in TCRdb, this immuneACCESS dataset retains in-frame rearrangements with V and J assigned. A fraction of the clones does not appear; measured against another copy, unresolved V genes explain less than half of the discrepancy, and the remainder lacks a known reason. The DNA was the basis for D and trimming; V, J and clone size are from that table. The table for this sample lists around 150,000 clones; about 92% of them were counted only once. The top ten constitute approximately 2% of the sample.

In the case of this clone: This receptor's antigen is unknown. Base quality data are lacking; no much larger clone is found one base away. Within the sample, other DNA sequences also encode this same CDR3.

One collaborating source in Seattle enrolled patients during active infection and followed them longitudinally through the course of disease. Collaborating institutions collected whole blood in K2EDTA tubes following their own protocols. For TCRbeta analysis, collaborator samples were shipped as frozen whole blood, as isolated PBMCs, or as DNA extracted from either sample type. The rearrangement combines TRBV19 with TRBJ1-5; the D gene is not confidently resolved. The TCR comes from a woman aged 55-69 years with COVID-19, enrolled during active disease. The sample comprised peripheral blood. The CDR3 protein is CASSSRDNQPQHF. The DNA sequence is given as TGTGCCAGTAGTAGCCGGGACAATCAGCCCCAGCATTTT.